The sequence of this T cell receptor (beta chain) was determined in a study of identical twins. About this clonotype itself: Its antigen is not known.

A single record per CDR3 protein comes from TCRdb applying MiXCR to the 5' RACE reads. The sample has approximately 240,000 distinct CDR3 sequences, about 14% seen once. Study conclusions and caveats: In monozygotic twins, models underestimated the sharing of out-of-frame TCR alpha. The more abundant beta clonotypes in cord blood had fewer insertions, and memory repertoires did not show this.

This receptor was taken from a woman in her late teens or twenties in good health. Input material: memory (CD45RO+) T cells sorted from blood.

The CDR3 is CASSPRTSVLPYEQYF. The CDR3 region has the DNA TGTGCCAGCAGCCCTCGGACTAGCGTGTTACCCTACGAGCAGTACTTC. The chain combines TRBV4-2 with TRBJ2-7, with 9 positions matching TRBD2. Germline V gene lookup returns CDR1 LGHNA and CDR2 YNFKEQ. J gave up 2 bases and V 4 bases, and 9 bases lay outside the gene matches. This CDR3 spans 16 amino acids.